The sample holds one count of the clone carrying this T cell receptor beta chain. The CDR3 runs to 15 residues. V was clipped by 7 bases and J by 5 bases; unmatched bases: 6. The V gene's germline CDR1 is SGHNT and CDR2 YENEEA. This entry is derived from a study of blood T cell repertoires in COVID-19. Only in-frame clones appear in the TCRdb table, and some are missing; sequencing was by immunoSEQ multiplex PCR. In the table there are about 200,000 clones, approximately 86% of which are singletons. The specimen sequenced was PBMCs or T cells enriched from blood (not recorded which). The chain uses TRBV11-3 and TRBJ2-1; 12 bases are a match to TRBD2. The source is a woman aged 40-49 years with acute COVID-19. The CDR3 bases are TGTGCCAGCACCTTCTGGACTAGCGGGGACAATGAGCAGTTCTTC. It translates to CASTFWTSGDNEQFF. Looking up the rest from reference TRBV11-3 and TRBJ2-1 gives the full variable domain: EAGVVQSPRYKIIEKKQPVAFWCNPISGHNTLYWYLQNLGQGPELLIRYENEEAVDDSQLPKDRFSAERLKGVDSTLKIQPAELGDSAVYLCASTFWTSGDNEQFFGPGTRLTVL.